The 9 T cell receptor beta chains given below trace back to one sample, sequenced in a study of T cell responses to AZD1222 COVID-19 vaccine. TCRdb's table, derived via immunoSEQ multiplex PCR, lists solely in-frame clones and lacks some. The table has some 140,000 clones, roughly nine tenths seen once. The input for sequencing was peripheral blood, taken on day 0 of AZD1222 vaccination. These receptors all come from an adult in good health.

This chain links TRBV2 with TRBJ2-2, with D perhaps matching TRBD2 (6 bases). The CDR3 extends over 16 amino acids. Trimming left V 6 bases short and J 7 bases short, with 21 bases between. Germline CDR1 is SNHLY and CDR2 is FYNNEI. The CDR3 DNA reads TGTGCCAGCAGCGGACGAACGGGGAGGTTTATCGGGGAGCTGTTTTTT. Amino acid sequence: CASSGRTGRFIGELFF.

The V call is TRBV3-1 (or the pseudogene TRBV3-2), the J call TRBJ2-7; the D gene is possibly TRBD1 (6 bases). Germline-derived CDR1 and CDR2 are LGHDT and YNNKEL (reference sequence). The germline V and J ends were trimmed by 2 bases and 6 bases, with 17 bases remaining between them. There are 15 residues in the CDR3. Here the CDR3 reads CASSQSYGRGAEQYF. In DNA form, the CDR3 reads TGTGCCAGCAGCCAAAGTTATGGCAGGGGAGCCGAGCAGTACTTC.

The count of this clone is one. CDR3 region: CASSSLQEINTEAFF. The CDR3 DNA is TGTGCCAGCAGCTCTTTACAGGAGATAAACACTGAAGCTTTCTTT. The rearrangement joins TRBV21-1 to TRBJ1-1; TRBD1 is the table's D call and was not checked against the DNA. TRBV21-1 is listed as a pseudogene. This CDR3 comprises 15 residues.

V usage is TRBV5-1 and J usage is TRBJ2-5; 7 bases are a match to TRBD2. The J segment lost 4 bases and the V segment lost 3 bases, leaving 6 bases of the junction unmatched. The CDR3 consists of 14 residues. The germline gives CDR1 SGHRS, CDR2 YFSETQ. CDR3: CASSSGLGRETQYF. Written as DNA, the CDR3 is TGCGCCAGCAGCTCCGGACTAGGGAGAGAGACCCAGTACTTC.

The V call is TRBV4-2, the J call TRBJ1-5, with 7 bases fitting TRBD1. The ends lost 4 bases at V and 5 bases at J; junction bases unmatched: 14. Germline CDR1 and CDR2: LGHNA and YNFKEQ. The CDR3 contains 17 residues. The CDR3 sequence: CASSLQGGARVDQPQHF. CDR3 sequence (DNA): TGTGCCAGCAGCCTTCAGGGGGGGGCGCGTGTGGATCAGCCCCAGCATTTT.

The chain combines TRBV25-1 with TRBJ2-3; 12 bases are shared with TRBD2. J was trimmed by 4 bases and V by 3 bases; bases with no gene match: 5. The CDR3 runs to 16 residues. The germline V gene encodes CDR1 MGHDK and CDR2 SYGVNS. CDR3 sequence reads: CASSDDRLAGADTQYF. DNA for the CDR3: TGTGCCAGCAGTGATGACAGACTAGCGGGGGCAGATACGCAGTATTTT.

The CDR3 nucleotides read TGTGCCAGCAGCTCCCCGGACAAGAATTACGAGCAGTACTTC. It encodes CASSSPDKNYEQYF. V is TRBV6-6 and J is TRBJ2-7; D possibly corresponds to TRBD1 (5 bases). Looked up from germline, CDR1 is MNHNY and CDR2 is SVGAGI (reference sequence). Trimming took off 6 bases at V and 4 bases at J, with 16 bases between the two ends. The length of the CDR3 is 14 residues.

As to this clone: This specimen includes other DNA sequences encoding the same CDR3. This chain connects TRBV5-1 to TRBJ1-1; 7 nucleotides line up with TRBD1. Trimming took 4 bases from V and 0 from J; bases not matched to a gene: 3. This CDR3 has 14 amino acids. Germline V lookup: CDR1 SGHRS, CDR2 YFSETQ. The CDR3 region has the DNA TGCGCCAGCAGCCTGACAGGGCTGAACACTGAAGCTTTCTTT. It is translated as CASSLTGLNTEAFF.

The chain employs TRBV19 and TRBJ1-2; 7 nucleotides match TRBD1. Germline V gene lookup returns CDR1 LNHDA and CDR2 SQIVND (reference sequence). Germline trimming cut 6 bases from V and 2 bases from J; bases unmatched to any gene: 3. The CDR3 is 13 residues long. CDR3 sequence: CASSLQGNYGYTF. CDR3 nucleotide sequence: TGTGCCAGTAGCCTACAGGGGAACTATGGCTACACCTTC.